Listed below are T cell receptor beta chains from one sample, sequenced in a study of blood T cell repertoires in COVID-19. Sequenced by immunoSEQ multiplex PCR; TCRdb stores in-frame clones only, minus some. The table records about 70,000 clones, approximately 90% of them present only once. The sequenced sample was peripheral blood. These receptors all come from a human donor in a cohort sampled during active COVID-19. Both conserved end residues are part of each CDR3. D genes are given only for firm matches. The size field is filled for only some rows; it gives once, few, many or a size class.

j_call: TRBJ1-6; clone_size: -; d_call: -; v_call: TRBV27; cdr3_nt: TGTGCCAGCAGTTTGGGGGGGGCCCGGGTAGGGAATTCACCCCTCCACTTT; cdr3_aa: CASSLGGARVGNSPLHF
j_call: TRBJ2-3; clone_size: -; d_call: TRBD2; v_call: TRBV5-4; cdr3_nt: TGTGCCAGCAGCTTGAAGGTAGCGGGAACACTGTATTTT; cdr3_aa: CASSLKVAGTLYF
j_call: TRBJ2-7; clone_size: -; d_call: TRBD2; v_call: TRBV6-1; cdr3_nt: TGTGCCAGCAGTGTATCGACTAGCGGGAGGTCCTACGAGCAGTACTTC; cdr3_aa: CASSVSTSGRSYEQYF
j_call: TRBJ2-3; clone_size: -; d_call: -; v_call: TRBV3-1/TRBV3-2; cdr3_nt: TGTGCCAGCAGCCCACCGGGCACAGATACGCAGTATTTT; cdr3_aa: CASSPPGTDTQYF
j_call: TRBJ2-3; clone_size: -; d_call: -; v_call: TRBV5-4; cdr3_nt: TGTGCCAGCAGCTTGGTAGCGAACACAGATACGCAGTATTTT; cdr3_aa: CASSLVANTDTQYF
j_call: TRBJ2-7; clone_size: -; d_call: TRBD2; v_call: TRBV3-1/TRBV3-2; cdr3_nt: TGTGCCAGCAGCCAGGGGTGGACTAGCGGCTCCTACGAGCAGTACTTC; cdr3_aa: CASSQGWTSGSYEQYF
j_call: TRBJ2-5; clone_size: -; d_call: TRBD2; v_call: TRBV30; cdr3_nt: TGTGCCTGGAATTTGGGACTAGGGGGGGGGACCCAGTACTTC; cdr3_aa: CAWNLGLGGGTQYF
j_call: TRBJ2-3; clone_size: -; d_call: TRBD1; v_call: TRBV4-1; cdr3_nt: TGCGCCAGCAGCCAATCGACAGGGTGGGGAGATACGCAGTATTTT; cdr3_aa: CASSQSTGWGDTQYF
j_call: TRBJ1-5; clone_size: -; d_call: TRBD1; v_call: TRBV28; cdr3_nt: TGTGCCAGCAGTTCGACAGGGGGCCTCCATCAGCCCCAGCATTTT; cdr3_aa: CASSSTGGLHQPQHF
j_call: TRBJ1-6; clone_size: -; d_call: TRBD1; v_call: TRBV4-1; cdr3_nt: TGCGCCAGCAGCCGCGGACAGGGTGGAGATTCACCCCTCCACTTT; cdr3_aa: CASSRGQGGDSPLHF
j_call: TRBJ1-4; clone_size: -; d_call: -; v_call: TRBV30; cdr3_nt: TGTGCCTGGGGCGTTCCGGGTCATGAAAAACTGTTTTTT; cdr3_aa: CAWGVPGHEKLFF
j_call: TRBJ2-3; clone_size: -; d_call: TRBD2; v_call: TRBV4-1; cdr3_nt: TGCGCCAGCAGCCAAGAGGTCAAGACTAGCGGGAGAGTTCCAGATACGCAGTATTTT; cdr3_aa: CASSQEVKTSGRVPDTQYF
j_call: TRBJ1-2; clone_size: -; d_call: TRBD1; v_call: TRBV7-2; cdr3_nt: TGTGCCAGCAGCCCGACAGGGGGCGACTATGGCTACACCTTC; cdr3_aa: CASSPTGGDYGYTF
j_call: TRBJ2-3; clone_size: once; d_call: -; v_call: TRBV29-1; cdr3_nt: TGCAGCGTTGAAGTTCAGCTTCGGGTGACAGATACGCAGTATTTT; cdr3_aa: CSVEVQLRVTDTQYF
j_call: TRBJ2-7; clone_size: -; d_call: -; v_call: TRBV29-1; cdr3_nt: TGCAGCGTTGAAGAAGGGGACACAACCTACGAGCAGTACTTC; cdr3_aa: CSVEEGDTTYEQYF
j_call: TRBJ2-7; clone_size: -; d_call: -; v_call: TRBV6-5; cdr3_nt: TGTGCCAGCAGTCCTTTTCAGGGTTACGAGCAGTACTTC; cdr3_aa: CASSPFQGYEQYF
j_call: TRBJ1-5; clone_size: -; d_call: -; v_call: TRBV5-1; cdr3_nt: TGCGCCAGCAGGCAGGACTGGGATCAGCCCCAGCATTTT; cdr3_aa: CASRQDWDQPQHF
j_call: TRBJ2-5; clone_size: -; d_call: -; v_call: TRBV28; cdr3_nt: TGTGCCAGCAACCCCCATTCTAGCCAAGAGACCCAGTACTTC; cdr3_aa: CASNPHSSQETQYF
j_call: TRBJ2-7; clone_size: -; d_call: TRBD1; v_call: TRBV11-2; cdr3_nt: TGTGCCAGCAGCCGGAGCCGGACAGGGGTCTCCTACGAGCAGTACTTC; cdr3_aa: CASSRSRTGVSYEQYF
j_call: TRBJ1-1; clone_size: -; d_call: TRBD1; v_call: TRBV5-6; cdr3_nt: TGTGCCAGCAGCTTGGAAGGGGGCGGCACTGAAGCTTTCTTT; cdr3_aa: CASSLEGGGTEAFF
j_call: TRBJ2-2; clone_size: few; d_call: -; v_call: TRBV10-1; cdr3_nt: TGCGCCAGCAGGGAGACTTGGAGCGGGGAGCTGTTTTTT; cdr3_aa: CASRETWSGELFF
j_call: TRBJ1-2; clone_size: -; d_call: TRBD1; v_call: TRBV28; cdr3_nt: TGTGCCAGCAGTAAGACAGGACAGGGGGAGCATGGCTACACCTTC; cdr3_aa: CASSKTGQGEHGYTF
j_call: TRBJ2-1; clone_size: -; d_call: TRBD2; v_call: TRBV14; cdr3_nt: TGTGCCAGCCGCTCCCTAGCGGGAGATTCAAATGAGCAGTTCTTC; cdr3_aa: CASRSLAGDSNEQFF
j_call: TRBJ2-2; clone_size: -; d_call: -; v_call: TRBV19; cdr3_nt: TGTGCCAGTCTCTTGGCGGCGAACACCGGGGAGCTGTTTTTT; cdr3_aa: CASLLAANTGELFF
j_call: TRBJ1-5; clone_size: -; d_call: -; v_call: TRBV28; cdr3_nt: TGTGCCAGCAGTAAACAGGGAATGTCCCTCGGGCCCCAGCATTTT; cdr3_aa: CASSKQGMSLGPQHF
j_call: TRBJ2-5; clone_size: -; d_call: -; v_call: TRBV7-9; cdr3_nt: TGTGCCAGCAGCTTACCCCCCTCGGAGACCCAGTACTTC; cdr3_aa: CASSLPPSETQYF
j_call: TRBJ2-7; clone_size: -; d_call: TRBD1; v_call: TRBV28; cdr3_nt: TGTGCCAGCAGTTCGGCGGCGCTGGGACAGGGGGCGCGTGGGGGTTACGAGCAGTACTTC; cdr3_aa: CASSSAALGQGARGGYEQYF
j_call: TRBJ2-2; clone_size: -; d_call: TRBD2; v_call: TRBV6-5; cdr3_nt: TGTGCCAGCAGATATAGCGGGACCACCGGGGAGCTGTTTTTT; cdr3_aa: CASRYSGTTGELFF
j_call: TRBJ1-6; clone_size: -; d_call: -; v_call: TRBV5-6; cdr3_nt: TGTGCCAGCAGCTACTTCCGATCACCCCTCCACTTT; cdr3_aa: CASSYFRSPLHF
j_call: TRBJ1-1; clone_size: -; d_call: -; v_call: TRBV9; cdr3_nt: TGTGCCAGCAGCTCTCAGATGAACACTGAAGCTTTCTTT; cdr3_aa: CASSSQMNTEAFF
j_call: TRBJ1-5; clone_size: few; d_call: TRBD1; v_call: TRBV15; cdr3_nt: TGTGCCACCAGCAGCAGGACAGGCCCCCATCAGCCCCAGCATTTT; cdr3_aa: CATSSRTGPHQPQHF
j_call: TRBJ2-1; clone_size: -; d_call: -; v_call: TRBV11-3; cdr3_nt: TGTGCCAGCAGCTTAACAGGGTACAATGAGCAGTTCTTC; cdr3_aa: CASSLTGYNEQFF
j_call: TRBJ2-7; clone_size: -; d_call: -; v_call: TRBV7-9; cdr3_nt: TGTGCCAGCAGCTCACTTAGTGGCGAGCAGTACTTC; cdr3_aa: CASSSLSGEQYF
j_call: TRBJ2-1; clone_size: -; d_call: TRBD2; v_call: TRBV3-1/TRBV3-2; cdr3_nt: TGTGCCAGCAGCCAAGACCCCGCTAGCGGTGAGCAGTTCTTC; cdr3_aa: CASSQDPASGEQFF
j_call: TRBJ1-1; clone_size: once; d_call: -; v_call: TRBV2; cdr3_nt: TGTGCCAGCAGCATCCTCCGAGTGAACACTGAAGCTTTCTTT; cdr3_aa: CASSILRVNTEAFF
j_call: TRBJ1-1; clone_size: -; d_call: -; v_call: TRBV11-2; cdr3_nt: TGTGCCAGCAGCTTAGATCCTGGGCAGCAAGCTTTCTTT; cdr3_aa: CASSLDPGQQAFF
j_call: TRBJ1-1; clone_size: -; d_call: -; v_call: TRBV19; cdr3_nt: TGTGCCAGTAGTACTACAGGGAACACTGAAGCTTTCTTT; cdr3_aa: CASSTTGNTEAFF
j_call: TRBJ2-7; clone_size: -; d_call: TRBD1; v_call: TRBV28; cdr3_nt: TGTGCCAGCAGCACACCCGGGACAGGGACCTACGAGCAGTACTTC; cdr3_aa: CASSTPGTGTYEQYF
j_call: TRBJ1-1; clone_size: -; d_call: -; v_call: TRBV6-5; cdr3_nt: TGTGCCAGCCTCGAAACCCACGGGAACACTGAAGCTTTCTTT; cdr3_aa: CASLETHGNTEAFF
j_call: TRBJ2-5; clone_size: -; d_call: -; v_call: TRBV2; cdr3_nt: TGTGCCAGCAGGAGGGACTTTAAAGAGACCCAGTACTTC; cdr3_aa: CASRRDFKETQYF
j_call: TRBJ2-7; clone_size: many; d_call: -; v_call: TRBV14; cdr3_nt: TGTGCCAGCAGCCTCATCGGGGAGCAGTACTTC; cdr3_aa: CASSLIGEQYF
j_call: TRBJ2-2; clone_size: -; d_call: TRBD2; v_call: TRBV29-1; cdr3_nt: TGCAGCGTCTTGGGGGGGACCGGGGAGCTGTTTTTT; cdr3_aa: CSVLGGTGELFF
j_call: TRBJ2-5; clone_size: -; d_call: TRBD2; v_call: TRBV28; cdr3_nt: TGTGCCAGCAGACCCGGGGGGGCGAGGGAGACCCAGTACTTC; cdr3_aa: CASRPGGARETQYF
j_call: TRBJ2-6; clone_size: few; d_call: TRBD2; v_call: TRBV5-1; cdr3_nt: TGCGCCAGCAGCTTGCGGGGAGGGCCCGGGGCCAACGTCCTGACTTTC; cdr3_aa: CASSLRGGPGANVLTF
j_call: TRBJ2-3; clone_size: -; d_call: -; v_call: TRBV6-2/TRBV6-3; cdr3_nt: TGTGCCAGCAGTACCAGGGGTGGGGGCACAGATACGCAGTATTTT; cdr3_aa: CASSTRGGGTDTQYF
j_call: TRBJ1-4; clone_size: -; d_call: -; v_call: TRBV2; cdr3_nt: TGTGCCAGCAGTGGCGGGGTTCATGAAAAACTGTTTTTT; cdr3_aa: CASSGGVHEKLFF
j_call: TRBJ2-1; clone_size: -; d_call: TRBD2; v_call: TRBV27; cdr3_nt: TGTGCCAGCACCCCACGGTGGCCAAGCGGGAGCTCCTACAATGAGCAGTTCTTC; cdr3_aa: CASTPRWPSGSSYNEQFF
j_call: TRBJ2-3; clone_size: -; d_call: -; v_call: TRBV29-1; cdr3_nt: TGCAGCGTTGAGAGTCAGGGGAAGACAGATACGCAGTATTTT; cdr3_aa: CSVESQGKTDTQYF
j_call: TRBJ2-5; clone_size: -; d_call: TRBD1; v_call: TRBV5-6; cdr3_nt: TGTGCCAGCAGCTTGCAGGGCCCGACAGGGCCCCAAGAGACCCAGTACTTC; cdr3_aa: CASSLQGPTGPQETQYF
j_call: TRBJ2-7; clone_size: -; d_call: TRBD2; v_call: TRBV2; cdr3_nt: TGTGCCAGCAGAGGACTAGCGGGTATCTACGAGCAGTACTTC; cdr3_aa: CASRGLAGIYEQYF
j_call: TRBJ1-5; clone_size: -; d_call: -; v_call: TRBV15; cdr3_nt: TGTGCCACCAGCAGAGTTGGACTGGGCAATCAGCCCCAGCATTTT; cdr3_aa: CATSRVGLGNQPQHF
j_call: TRBJ2-6; clone_size: -; d_call: -; v_call: TRBV5-1; cdr3_nt: TGCGCCAGCAGCTTGGATTTGTCGGGGAGCGGGGCCAACGTCCTGACTTTC; cdr3_aa: CASSLDLSGSGANVLTF
j_call: TRBJ2-1; clone_size: -; d_call: -; v_call: TRBV3-1/TRBV3-2; cdr3_nt: TGTGCCAGCAGCCAAGGCCGCCAGGGGAATCGGCAGTTCTTC; cdr3_aa: CASSQGRQGNRQFF
j_call: TRBJ2-7; clone_size: -; d_call: -; v_call: TRBV4-1; cdr3_nt: TGCGCCAGCAGCCGGACAGAGGCCTACGAGCAGTACTTC; cdr3_aa: CASSRTEAYEQYF
j_call: TRBJ1-2; clone_size: -; d_call: -; v_call: TRBV4-1; cdr3_nt: TGCGCCAGCAGCCAAGAGGTGCATGCAGGGTATGGCTACACCTTC; cdr3_aa: CASSQEVHAGYGYTF
j_call: TRBJ2-5; clone_size: -; d_call: TRBD2; v_call: TRBV5-4; cdr3_nt: TGTGCCAGCAGCCCCTCCCGGGGAGGGCATCAAGAGACCCAGTACTTC; cdr3_aa: CASSPSRGGHQETQYF
j_call: TRBJ1-3; clone_size: -; d_call: TRBD1; v_call: TRBV3-1/TRBV3-2; cdr3_nt: TGTGCCAGCAGCCGGAAGGGACAGGGCCCCTCTGGAAACACCATATATTTT; cdr3_aa: CASSRKGQGPSGNTIYF
j_call: TRBJ2-1; clone_size: -; d_call: TRBD2; v_call: TRBV5-1; cdr3_nt: TGCGCCAGCAGCTGGGGACTATTAAGTTCCAATGAGCAGTTCTTC; cdr3_aa: CASSWGLLSSNEQFF
j_call: TRBJ2-1; clone_size: -; d_call: TRBD1; v_call: TRBV5-6; cdr3_nt: TGTGCCAGCAGCCGGCGGACAGGGGACTGGATGGGCTCCTACAATGAGCAGTTCTTC; cdr3_aa: CASSRRTGDWMGSYNEQFF
j_call: TRBJ1-2; clone_size: -; d_call: TRBD1; v_call: TRBV2; cdr3_nt: TGTGCCAGCAGGACCCTCCGGGACAGGGGTCCTTCTAACTATGGCTACACCTTC; cdr3_aa: CASRTLRDRGPSNYGYTF